This record looks at one TCR beta chain sequence and its context. What it binds is unknown. As TCR cDNA was made by 5'RACE template switching, a universal primer site and UMIs were added. MiXCR, applied by TCRdb to the 5' RACE reads, yields one record per CDR3 protein. The sample has about 350,000 distinct CDR3 sequences; 8.1% are singletons. The entry originates in a study of T cells after yellow fever vaccination. Study-level findings and limits: Just a small share of clonotypes turned up in the CD4 compartment as well as the CD8 compartment. Researchers report a weaker secondary response that nonetheless peaked faster, day 5 versus 15.

CDR1 SGHNT and CDR2 YYREEE come from the germline V gene (reference sequence). V shed 4 bases and J shed 0 bases, with 14 bases lying between them. The CDR3 is 16 residues long. This clonotype originated in a man between 18 and 35 years old who received the YFV17D yellow fever vaccine. This sequence joins TRBV5-4 and TRBJ1-3; D not certain. The sequencing here drew on PBMCs, taken about 41 days after the first yellow fever vaccination. This CDR3 reads CASSLPGRSSGNTIYF. CDR3 bases: TGTGCCAGCAGCCTCCCGGGCAGGAGCTCTGGAAACACCATATATTTT.